The rows below give T cell receptor beta chains drawn from one sample of a study of CD8+ T cells in alopecia areata. Clones were read by immunoSEQ multiplex PCR, and TCRdb kept only the in-frame ones, dropping some. The table lists about 150,000 clones, more than 40% of them singletons, with over 5.5% in the top ten. What was sequenced was CD4+ T cells sorted from blood. All receptors derive from a human donor with alopecia areata. The CDR3 runs from the conserved cysteine through the conserved F or W.

j_gene | v_gene | CDR3aa
TRBJ1-1 | TRBV2 | CASSETGGLTEAFF
TRBJ2-2 | TRBV7-7 | CASSPSPGQSTGELFF
TRBJ1-1 | TRBV6-5 | CASIDGGENTEAFF
TRBJ2-7 | TRBV7-2 | CASSLDRRYEQYF
TRBJ2-7 | TRBV18 | CASSPGQDEQYF
TRBJ2-5 | TRBV2 | CASRQTGEETQYF
TRBJ1-4 | TRBV18 | CASSPGTANEKLFF
TRBJ1-2 | TRBV29-1 | CSVLVVGEGFTF
TRBJ2-3 | TRBV5-1 | CASSFGTSETDTQYF
TRBJ2-5 | TRBV27 | CASRDSYKETQYF
TRBJ1-5 | TRBV20-1 | CSARDNQPQHF
TRBJ2-1 | TRBV9 | CASSVGVENEQFF
TRBJ2-3 | TRBV30 | CALTRTSSRTDTQYF
TRBJ2-5 | TRBV29-1 | CSVGQARETQYF
TRBJ2-1 | TRBV2 | CASRPGTSGYNEQFF
TRBJ2-5 | TRBV29-1 | CSVGQGTQYF
TRBJ2-3 | TRBV6-1 | CASSDRGRASTDTQYF
TRBJ2-3 | TRBV7-3 | CASSSSGPSGYAQYF
TRBJ2-1 | TRBV25-1 | CASSENVGYGQFF
TRBJ2-3 | TRBV2 | CASRDDRGGTDTQYF
TRBJ1-2 | TRBV9 | CASRRWDRSNYGYTF
TRBJ1-2 | TRBV30 | CAWSVLGQAPYGYTF
TRBJ2-1 | TRBV28 | CASSRRRTEANEQFF
TRBJ2-7 | TRBV5-1 | CASSPLAGGPGEQYF
TRBJ2-5 | TRBV5-1 | CASRGAPSQETQYF
TRBJ1-1 | TRBV6-5 | CASSWTGNTEAFF
TRBJ1-1 | TRBV7-2 | CASSTGPSNTEAFF
TRBJ1-1 | TRBV7-3 | CASRIQGDTEAFF
TRBJ1-1 | TRBV10-3 | CAISESRSNTEAFF
TRBJ2-5 | TRBV28 | CASSSTRQSGRQTQYF
TRBJ2-1 | TRBV5-1 | CASRGGLAGLSSYNEQFF
TRBJ1-2 | TRBV29-1 | CSAGTGDYGYTF
TRBJ2-2 | TRBV5-1 | CASSFSSGATGELFF